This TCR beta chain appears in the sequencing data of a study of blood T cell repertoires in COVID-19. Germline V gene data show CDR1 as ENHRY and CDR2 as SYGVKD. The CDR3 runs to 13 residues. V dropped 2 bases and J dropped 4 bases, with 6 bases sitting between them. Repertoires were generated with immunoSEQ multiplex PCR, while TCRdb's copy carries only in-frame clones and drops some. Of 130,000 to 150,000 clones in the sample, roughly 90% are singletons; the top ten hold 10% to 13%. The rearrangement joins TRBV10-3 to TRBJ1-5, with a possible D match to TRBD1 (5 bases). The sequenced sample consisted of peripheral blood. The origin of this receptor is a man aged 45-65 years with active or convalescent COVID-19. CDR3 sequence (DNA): TGTGCCATCAGTGAGGCAGGGAATCAGCCCCAGCATTTT. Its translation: CAISEAGNQPQHF.